The clone carrying this T cell receptor (beta chain) was counted at least ten times. The antigen remains undetermined. Germline loops: CDR1 LNHDA, CDR2 SQIVND (reference sequence). The CDR3 loop spans 16 amino acids. The trim removed 3 bases at V and 10 bases at J, leaving 9 bases unmatched. This sample was included in a study of regulatory T cells in long-lasting Graves disease. Specified time point: newly diagnosed GD, antithyroid drugs for less than 3 months. The TCR library was prepared using RNA isolated from PBMCs. The authors diagnosed Graves' disease using American Thyroid Association guidelines. The patients included were those that came from an endocrinology department in Xi'an, China. The TCR beta library used iRepertoire HTBI primers with Arm-PCR amplification of CDR3. MiXCR, applied by TCRdb to the multiplex PCR reads, yields one record per CDR3 protein. This repertoire shows 250,000 to 400,000 distinct CDR3 sequences, approximately 20% found once; its top ten account for around 37%.

Study-wide results and limits: Researchers examined only peripheral blood and not thyroid tissue. Sharing of public clonotypes was greater in persistent patients (about 2,700) than in new patients (roughly 880).

This receptor was obtained from a female donor with Graves disease. The source was peripheral blood mononuclear cells (PBMCs), collected at new diagnosis, from a patient treated with antithyroid drugs. The rearrangement uses TRBV19 and TRBJ2-1; 13 bases are a match to TRBD2. The CDR3 region is CASSISTSGRAQEQFF. The DNA for the CDR3 is TGTGCCAGTAGTATCTCCACTAGCGGGAGGGCCCAAGAGCAGTTCTTC.